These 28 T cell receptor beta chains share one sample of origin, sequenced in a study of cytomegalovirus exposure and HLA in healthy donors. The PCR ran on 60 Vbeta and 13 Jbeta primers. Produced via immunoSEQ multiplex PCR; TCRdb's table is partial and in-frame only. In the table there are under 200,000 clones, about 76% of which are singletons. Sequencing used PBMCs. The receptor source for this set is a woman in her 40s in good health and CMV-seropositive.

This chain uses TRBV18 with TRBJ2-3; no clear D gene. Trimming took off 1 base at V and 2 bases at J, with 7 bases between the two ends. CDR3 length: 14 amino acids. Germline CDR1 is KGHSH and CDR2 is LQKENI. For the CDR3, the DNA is TGTGCCAGCTCACCACGGGCCAACACAGATACGCAGTATTTT. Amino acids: CASSPRANTDTQYF.

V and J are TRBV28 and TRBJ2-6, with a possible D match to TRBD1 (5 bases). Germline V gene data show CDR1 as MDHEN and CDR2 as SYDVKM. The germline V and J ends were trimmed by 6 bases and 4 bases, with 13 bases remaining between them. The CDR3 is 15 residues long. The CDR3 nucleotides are TGTGCCAGCAGGGATCAGGGTTCCGGGGCCAACGTCCTGACTTTC. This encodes CASRDQGSGANVLTF.

The CDR3 protein is CASGGTLQADTQYF. CDR3 nucleotides: TGTGCCAGCGGAGGGACTCTCCAGGCCGATACGCAGTATTTT. The rearrangement joins TRBV2 to TRBJ2-3, with D possibly being TRBD2 (6 bases). V lost 8 bases to trimming and J lost 6 bases, with 18 bases between them. In germline, CDR1 is SNHLY, CDR2 FYNNEI. This CDR3 has 14 amino acids.

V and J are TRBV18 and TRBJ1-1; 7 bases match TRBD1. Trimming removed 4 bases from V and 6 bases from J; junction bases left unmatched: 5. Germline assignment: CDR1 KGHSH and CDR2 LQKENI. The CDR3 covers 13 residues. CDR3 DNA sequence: TGTGCCAGCTCACATGACAGGGACGCTGAAGCTTTCTTT. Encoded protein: CASSHDRDAEAFF.

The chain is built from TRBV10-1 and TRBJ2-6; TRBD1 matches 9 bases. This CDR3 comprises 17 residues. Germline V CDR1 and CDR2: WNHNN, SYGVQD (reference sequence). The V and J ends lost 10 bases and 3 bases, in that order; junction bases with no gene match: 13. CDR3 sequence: CANPSRDRDYGANVLTF. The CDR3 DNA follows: TGCGCCAACCCATCCCGGGACAGGGACTATGGGGCCAACGTCCTGACTTTC.

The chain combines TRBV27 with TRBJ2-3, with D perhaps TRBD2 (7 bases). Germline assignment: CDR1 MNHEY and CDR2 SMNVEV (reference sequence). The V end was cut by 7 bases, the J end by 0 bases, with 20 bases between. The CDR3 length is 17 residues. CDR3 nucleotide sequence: TGTGCCAGCACCCCACGGGCGGGGGCTATTAGCACAGATACGCAGTATTTT. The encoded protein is CASTPRAGAISTDTQYF.

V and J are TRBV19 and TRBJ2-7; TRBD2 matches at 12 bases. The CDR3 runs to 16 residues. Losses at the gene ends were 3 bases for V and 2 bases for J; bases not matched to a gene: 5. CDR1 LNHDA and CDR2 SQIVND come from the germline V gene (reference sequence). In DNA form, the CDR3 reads TGTGCCAGTAGTATGGGACTAGCGGGCGTAACCTACGAGCAGTACTTC. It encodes CASSMGLAGVTYEQYF.

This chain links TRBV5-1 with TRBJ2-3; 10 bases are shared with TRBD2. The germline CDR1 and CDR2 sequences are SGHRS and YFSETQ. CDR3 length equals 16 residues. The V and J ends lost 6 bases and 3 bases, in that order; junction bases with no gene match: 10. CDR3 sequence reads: CASNLLAGDSTDTQYF. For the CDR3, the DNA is TGCGCCAGCAACCTTCTAGCGGGAGATAGTACAGATACGCAGTATTTT. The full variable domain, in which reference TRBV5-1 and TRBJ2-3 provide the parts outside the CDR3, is KAGVTQTPRYLIKTRGQQVTLSCSPISGHRSVSWYQQTPGQGLQFLFEYFSETQRNKGNFPGRFSGRQFSNSRSEMNVSTLELGDSALYLCASNLLAGDSTDTQYFGPGTRLTVL.

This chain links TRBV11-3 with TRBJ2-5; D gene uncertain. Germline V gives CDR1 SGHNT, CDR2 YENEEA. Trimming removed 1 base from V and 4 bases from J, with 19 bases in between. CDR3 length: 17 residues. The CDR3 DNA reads TGTGCCAGCAGCTTAGGGAATCAAGCGATTATATCAGAGACCCAGTACTTC. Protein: CASSLGNQAIISETQYF.

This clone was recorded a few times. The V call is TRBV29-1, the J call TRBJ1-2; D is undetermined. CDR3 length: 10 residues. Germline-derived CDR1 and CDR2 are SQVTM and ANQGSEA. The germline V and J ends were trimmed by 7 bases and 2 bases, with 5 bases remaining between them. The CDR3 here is CSAGNYGYTF. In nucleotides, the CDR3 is TGCAGCGCCGGGAACTATGGCTACACCTTC. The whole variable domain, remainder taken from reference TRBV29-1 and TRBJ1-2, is SAVISQKPSRDICQRGTSLTIQCQVDSQVTMMFWYRQQPGQSLTLIATANQGSEATYESGFVIDKFPISRPNLTFSTLTVSNMSPEDSSIYLCSAGNYGYTFGSGTRLTVV.

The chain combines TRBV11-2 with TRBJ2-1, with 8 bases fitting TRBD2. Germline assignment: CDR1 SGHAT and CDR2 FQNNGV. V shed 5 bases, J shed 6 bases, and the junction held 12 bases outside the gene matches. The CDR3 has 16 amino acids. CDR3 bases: TGTGCCAGCAGCGCCGATCCGGGACTAGGGATCAATGAGCAGTTCTTC. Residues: CASSADPGLGINEQFF.

CDR3 in DNA: TGTGCCAGCAGTGCAACCCCGGGACAAAGGTCGAACACTGAAGCTTTCTTT. This translates into CASSATPGQRSNTEAFF. The chain carries TRBV25-1 and TRBJ1-1, with D perhaps TRBD1 (6 bases). Trimming removed 4 bases at V and 1 base at J, with 19 bases between. CDR1 and CDR2 from the germline V gene are MGHDK and SYGVNS. The CDR3 loop spans 17 amino acids.

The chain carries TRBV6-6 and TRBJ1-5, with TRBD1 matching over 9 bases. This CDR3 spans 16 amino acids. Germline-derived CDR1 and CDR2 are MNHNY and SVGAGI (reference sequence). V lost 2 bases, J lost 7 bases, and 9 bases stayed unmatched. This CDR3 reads CASSYSVGTGRQPQHF. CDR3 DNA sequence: TGTGCCAGCAGTTACAGTGTTGGGACAGGGCGCCAGCCCCAGCATTTT.

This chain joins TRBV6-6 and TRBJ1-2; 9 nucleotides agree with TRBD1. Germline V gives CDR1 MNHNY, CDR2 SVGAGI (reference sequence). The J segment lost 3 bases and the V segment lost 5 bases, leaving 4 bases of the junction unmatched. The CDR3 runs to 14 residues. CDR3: CASSMTGGDYGYTF. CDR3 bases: TGTGCCAGCAGTATGACAGGGGGAGACTATGGCTACACCTTC.

The CDR3 is CASSEGGASNYGYTF. The DNA for the CDR3 is TGTGCCAGCAGTGAAGGGGGCGCATCTAACTATGGCTACACCTTC. V is TRBV6-1 and J is TRBJ1-2; D perhaps matches TRBD1 (5 bases). V lost 1 base to trimming and J lost 0 bases, with 9 bases between them. The CDR3 sequence is 15 residues long. CDR1 is MNHNS and CDR2 is SASEGT in the germline V gene.

The CDR3: CASDPYPTRLYSNQPQHF. In DNA, the CDR3 is TGTGCCAGCGACCCTTACCCTACACGACTATATAGCAATCAGCCCCAGCATTTT. The gene calls are TRBV21-1 and TRBJ1-5. TRBV21-1 is annotated as a pseudogene. The CDR3 is 18 amino acids.

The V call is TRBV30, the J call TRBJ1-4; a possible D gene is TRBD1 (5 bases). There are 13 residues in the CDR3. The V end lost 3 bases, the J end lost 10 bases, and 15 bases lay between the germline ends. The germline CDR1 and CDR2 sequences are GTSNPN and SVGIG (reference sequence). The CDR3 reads CAWRLGTGGKLFF. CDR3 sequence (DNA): TGTGCCTGGAGGTTAGGGACGGGGGGAAAACTGTTTTTT. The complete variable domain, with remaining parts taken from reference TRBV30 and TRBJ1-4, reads SQTIHQWPATLVQPVGSPLSLECTVEGTSNPNLYWYRQAAGRGLQLLFYSVGIGQISSEVPQNLSASRPQDRQFILSSKKLLLSDSGFYLCAWRLGTGGKLFFGSGTQLSVL.

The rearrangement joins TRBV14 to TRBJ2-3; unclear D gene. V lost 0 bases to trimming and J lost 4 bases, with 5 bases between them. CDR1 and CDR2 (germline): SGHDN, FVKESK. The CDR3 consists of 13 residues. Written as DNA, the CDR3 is TGTGCCAGCAGCCAAGATCTAGCAGATACGCAGTATTTT. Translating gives CASSQDLADTQYF.

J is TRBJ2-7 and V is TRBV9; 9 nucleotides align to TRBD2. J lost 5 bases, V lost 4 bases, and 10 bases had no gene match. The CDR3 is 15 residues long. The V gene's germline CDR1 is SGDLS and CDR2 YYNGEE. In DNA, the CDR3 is TGTGCCAGCAGCTTCCGGACTAGCGACCCCAACGAGCAGTACTTC. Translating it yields CASSFRTSDPNEQYF.

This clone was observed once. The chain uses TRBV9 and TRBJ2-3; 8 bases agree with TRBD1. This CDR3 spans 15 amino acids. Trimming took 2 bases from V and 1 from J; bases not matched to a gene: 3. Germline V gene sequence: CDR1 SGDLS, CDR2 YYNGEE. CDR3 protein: CASSVLTGGTDTQYF. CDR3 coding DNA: TGTGCCAGCAGCGTCTTGACAGGGGGCACAGATACGCAGTATTTT. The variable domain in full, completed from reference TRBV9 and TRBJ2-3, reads DSGVTQTPKHLITATGQRVTLRCSPRSGDLSVYWYQQSLDQGLQFLIQYYNGEERAKGNILERFSAQQFPDLHSELNLSSLELGDSALYFCASSVLTGGTDTQYFGPGTRLTVL.

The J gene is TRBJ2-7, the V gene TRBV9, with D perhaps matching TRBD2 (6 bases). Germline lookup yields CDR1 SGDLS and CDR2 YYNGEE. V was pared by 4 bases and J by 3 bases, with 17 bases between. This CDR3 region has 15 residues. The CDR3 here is CASSPSEGVGYEQYF. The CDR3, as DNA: TGTGCCAGCAGCCCCTCGGAGGGAGTCGGCTACGAGCAGTACTTC. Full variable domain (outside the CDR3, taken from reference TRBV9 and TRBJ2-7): DSGVTQTPKHLITATGQRVTLRCSPRSGDLSVYWYQQSLDQGLQFLIQYYNGEERAKGNILERFSAQQFPDLHSELNLSSLELGDSALYFCASSPSEGVGYEQYFGPGTRLTVT.

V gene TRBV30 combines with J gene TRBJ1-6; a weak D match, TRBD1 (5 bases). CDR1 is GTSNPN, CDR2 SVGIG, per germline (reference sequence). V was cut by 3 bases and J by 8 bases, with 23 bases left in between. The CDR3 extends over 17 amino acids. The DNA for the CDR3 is TGTGCCTGGAGAGGAAAGGGGAATACTTACCGCTATTCACCCCTCCACTTT. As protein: CAWRGKGNTYRYSPLHF.

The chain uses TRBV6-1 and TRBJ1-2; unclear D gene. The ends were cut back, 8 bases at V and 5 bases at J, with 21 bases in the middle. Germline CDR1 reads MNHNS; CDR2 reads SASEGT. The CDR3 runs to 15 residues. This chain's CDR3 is CASSREFRNPYGYTF. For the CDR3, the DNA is TGTGCCAGCTCCCGAGAGTTCCGCAACCCGTATGGCTACACCTTC.

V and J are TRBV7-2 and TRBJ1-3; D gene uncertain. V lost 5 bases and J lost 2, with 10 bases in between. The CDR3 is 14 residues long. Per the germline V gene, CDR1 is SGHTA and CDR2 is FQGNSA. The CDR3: CASSGGIAGNTIYF. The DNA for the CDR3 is TGTGCCAGCAGCGGAGGGATTGCTGGAAACACCATATATTTT.

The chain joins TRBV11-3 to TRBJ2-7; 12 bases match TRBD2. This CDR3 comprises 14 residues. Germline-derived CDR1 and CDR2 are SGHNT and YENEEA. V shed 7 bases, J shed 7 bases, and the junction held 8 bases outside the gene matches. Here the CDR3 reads CASTRLAGVGEQYF. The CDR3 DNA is TGTGCCAGCACTAGACTAGCGGGAGTCGGAGAGCAGTACTTC.

The CDR3 reads CASSPDRRWGYGYTF. The CDR3 DNA sequence: TGTGCCAGCAGCCCAGACAGGCGTTGGGGTTATGGCTACACCTTC. The chain recombines TRBV27 with TRBJ1-2, with a possible D match to TRBD1 (6 bases). CDR3 length: 15 amino acids. The germline V and J ends were trimmed by 6 bases and 5 bases, with 19 bases remaining between them. Germline V gives CDR1 MNHEY, CDR2 SMNVEV (reference sequence).

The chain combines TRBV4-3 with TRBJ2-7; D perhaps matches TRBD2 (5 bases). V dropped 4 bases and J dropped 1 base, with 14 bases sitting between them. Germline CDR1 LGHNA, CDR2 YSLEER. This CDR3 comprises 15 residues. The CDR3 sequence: CASSLIGIGSYEQYF. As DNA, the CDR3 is TGCGCCAGCAGCCTGATCGGGATAGGGTCCTACGAGCAGTACTTC.

The CDR3 DNA reads TGTGCCAGCACCCGGGGGGTACTGAACACTGAAGCTTTCTTT. Translation gives CASTRGVLNTEAFF. The chain uses TRBV5-6 and TRBJ1-1; possible D gene TRBD1, 5 bases. V was cut by 6 bases and J by 0 bases, with 12 bases left in between. Germline V CDR1 and CDR2: SGHDT, YYEEEE. The CDR3 runs to 14 residues.